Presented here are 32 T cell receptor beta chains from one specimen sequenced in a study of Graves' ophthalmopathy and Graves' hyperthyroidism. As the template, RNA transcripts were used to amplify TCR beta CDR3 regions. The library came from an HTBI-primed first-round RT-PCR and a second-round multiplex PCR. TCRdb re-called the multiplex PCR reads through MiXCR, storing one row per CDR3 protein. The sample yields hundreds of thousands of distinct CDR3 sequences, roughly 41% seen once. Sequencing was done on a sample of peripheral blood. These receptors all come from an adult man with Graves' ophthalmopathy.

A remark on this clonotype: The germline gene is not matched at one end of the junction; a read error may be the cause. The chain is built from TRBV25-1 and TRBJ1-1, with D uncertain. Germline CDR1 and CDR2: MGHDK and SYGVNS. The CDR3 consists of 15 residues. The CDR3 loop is CACSASGRMNTEAFF. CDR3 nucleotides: TGTGCCTGCAGTGCAAGTGGACGGATGAACACTGAAGCTTTCTTT.

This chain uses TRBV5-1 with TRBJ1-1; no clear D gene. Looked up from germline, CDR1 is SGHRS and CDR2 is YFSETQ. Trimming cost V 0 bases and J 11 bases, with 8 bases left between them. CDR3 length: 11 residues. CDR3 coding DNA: TGCGCCAGCAGCTTGGGCGGGGATGCTTTCTTT. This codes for CASSLGGDAFF.

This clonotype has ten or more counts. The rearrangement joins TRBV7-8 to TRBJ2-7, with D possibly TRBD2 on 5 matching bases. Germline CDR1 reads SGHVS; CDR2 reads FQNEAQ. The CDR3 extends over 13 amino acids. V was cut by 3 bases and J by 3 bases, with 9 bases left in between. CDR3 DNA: TGTGCCAGCAGCTTTCGGGGAGTCTACGAGCAGTACTTC. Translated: CASSFRGVYEQYF.

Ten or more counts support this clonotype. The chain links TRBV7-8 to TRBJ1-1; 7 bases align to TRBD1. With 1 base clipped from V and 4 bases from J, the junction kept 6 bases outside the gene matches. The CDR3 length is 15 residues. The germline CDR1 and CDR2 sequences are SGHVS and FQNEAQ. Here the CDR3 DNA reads TGTGCCAGCAGCTTAGAGGGGGCGAAAGGCACTGAAGCTTTCTTT. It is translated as CASSLEGAKGTEAFF.

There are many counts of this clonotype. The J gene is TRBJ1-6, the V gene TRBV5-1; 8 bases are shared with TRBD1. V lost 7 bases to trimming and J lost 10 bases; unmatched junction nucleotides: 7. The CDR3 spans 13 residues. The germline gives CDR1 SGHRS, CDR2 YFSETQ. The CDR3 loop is CASATGTGSPLHF. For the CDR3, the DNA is TGCGCCAGCGCGACAGGGACAGGATCACCCCTCCACTTT.

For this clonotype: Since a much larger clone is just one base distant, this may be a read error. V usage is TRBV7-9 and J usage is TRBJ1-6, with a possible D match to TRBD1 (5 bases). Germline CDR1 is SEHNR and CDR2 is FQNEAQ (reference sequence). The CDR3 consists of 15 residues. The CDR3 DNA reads TGTGCCGGCAGCTTAGACCGGTGGGGGAATTCACCCCTCCACTTT. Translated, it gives CAGSLDRWGNSPLHF.

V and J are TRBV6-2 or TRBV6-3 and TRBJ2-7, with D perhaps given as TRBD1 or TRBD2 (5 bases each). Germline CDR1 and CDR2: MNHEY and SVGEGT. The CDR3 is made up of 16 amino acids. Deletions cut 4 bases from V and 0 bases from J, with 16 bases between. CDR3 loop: CASSFGPWDLSYEQYF. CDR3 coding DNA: TGTGCCAGCAGTTTTGGACCCTGGGACCTCTCCTACGAGCAGTACTTC.

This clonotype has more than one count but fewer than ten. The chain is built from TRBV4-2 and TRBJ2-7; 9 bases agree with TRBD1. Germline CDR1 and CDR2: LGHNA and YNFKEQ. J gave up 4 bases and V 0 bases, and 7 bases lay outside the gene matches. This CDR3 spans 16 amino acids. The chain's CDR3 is CASSQDLGTGYYEQYF. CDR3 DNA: TGTGCCAGCAGCCAAGATCTAGGGACAGGGTATTACGAGCAGTACTTC.

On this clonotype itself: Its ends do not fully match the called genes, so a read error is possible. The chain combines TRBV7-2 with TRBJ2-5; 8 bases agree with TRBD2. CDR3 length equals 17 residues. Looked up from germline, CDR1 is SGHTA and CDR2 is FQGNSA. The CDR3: CASSQGPSGGYQETQCF. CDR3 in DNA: TGTGCCAGCAGCCAGGGACCGAGCGGGGGTTATCAAGAGACCCAGTGCTTC.

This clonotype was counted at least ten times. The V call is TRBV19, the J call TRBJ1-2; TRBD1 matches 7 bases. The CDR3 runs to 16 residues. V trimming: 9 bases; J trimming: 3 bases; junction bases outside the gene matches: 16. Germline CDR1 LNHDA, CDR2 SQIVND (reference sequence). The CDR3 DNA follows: TGTGCCAGCAACACAGGGGCCCTGAGTCGTGACTATGGCTACACCTTC. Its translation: CASNTGALSRDYGYTF.

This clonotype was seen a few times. The CDR3 DNA reads as TGTGCCAGCATTCAGGGGAACAATCAGCCCCAGCATTTT. Protein: CASIQGNNQPQHF. The J gene is TRBJ1-5, the V gene TRBV10-3; D may be TRBD1 (6 bases). Germline V lookup: CDR1 ENHRY, CDR2 SYGVKD. The germline V and J ends were trimmed by 10 bases and 3 bases, with 13 bases remaining between them. The CDR3 runs to 13 residues.

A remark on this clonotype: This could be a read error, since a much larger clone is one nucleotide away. CDR3 region: CASRQDGSSGNTTYF. The CDR3, as DNA: TGTGCCAGCAGACAAGACGGAAGCTCTGGAAACACCACATATTTT. This chain links TRBV10-2 with TRBJ1-3; D gene uncertain. The V gene's germline CDR1 is WSHSY and CDR2 SAAADI. CDR3 length equals 15 residues.

The CDR3 DNA is TGTGCCAGCAGCGCCGGAACAGTGCGCACTGAAGCTTTCTTT. It yields the protein CASSAGTVRTEAFF. V is TRBV6-1 and J is TRBJ1-1; unclear D gene. Germline V gene data show CDR1 as MNHNS and CDR2 as SASEGT. Trimming removed 6 bases at V and 4 bases at J, with 15 bases between. This CDR3 comprises 14 residues.

The CDR3 loop reads CASSYSRNSNQPQHF. DNA for the CDR3: TGTGCCAGCAGTTACTCCCGAAATAGCAATCAGCCCCAGCATTTT. The chain combines TRBV6-6 with TRBJ1-5; D not resolved. The germline gives CDR1 MNHNY, CDR2 SVGAGI (reference sequence). This CDR3 has 15 residues. The ends were cut back, 0 bases at V and 0 bases at J, with 6 bases in the middle.

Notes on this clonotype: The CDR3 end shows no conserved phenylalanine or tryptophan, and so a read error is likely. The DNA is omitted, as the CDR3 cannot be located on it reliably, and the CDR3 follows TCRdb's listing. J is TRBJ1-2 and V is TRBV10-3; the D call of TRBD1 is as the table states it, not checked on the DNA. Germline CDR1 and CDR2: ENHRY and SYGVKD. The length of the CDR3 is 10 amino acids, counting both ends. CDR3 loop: CAIIPDRGVL.

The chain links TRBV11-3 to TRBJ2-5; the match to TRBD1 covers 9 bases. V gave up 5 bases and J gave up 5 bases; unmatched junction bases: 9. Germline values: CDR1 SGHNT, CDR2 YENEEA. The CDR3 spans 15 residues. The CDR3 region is CASSPDRGWGETQYF. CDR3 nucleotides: TGTGCCAGCAGCCCAGACAGGGGGTGGGGGGAGACCCAGTACTTC.

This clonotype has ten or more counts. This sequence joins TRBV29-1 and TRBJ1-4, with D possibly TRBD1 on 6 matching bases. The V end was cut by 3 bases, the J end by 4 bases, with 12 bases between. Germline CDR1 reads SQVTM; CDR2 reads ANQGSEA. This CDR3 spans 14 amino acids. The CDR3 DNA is TGCAGCGTTGAGATCCGGGACATTAATGAAAAACTGTTTTTT. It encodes CSVEIRDINEKLFF.

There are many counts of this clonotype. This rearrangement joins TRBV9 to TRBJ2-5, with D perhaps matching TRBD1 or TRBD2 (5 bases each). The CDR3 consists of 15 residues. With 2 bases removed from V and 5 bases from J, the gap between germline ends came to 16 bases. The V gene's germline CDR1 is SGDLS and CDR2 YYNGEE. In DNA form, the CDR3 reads TGTGCCAGCAGCGTCGGTCTGGGGGTTAGGGAGACCCAGTACTTC. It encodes CASSVGLGVRETQYF.

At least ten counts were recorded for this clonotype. The CDR3 DNA is TGTGCCATCAAAGGTAGCGGGACATACGAGCAGTACTTC. Its protein is CAIKGSGTYEQYF. V and J are TRBV10-3 and TRBJ2-7; 8 nucleotides align to TRBD2. CDR1 ENHRY and CDR2 SYGVKD come from the germline V gene. V lost 7 bases, J lost 4 bases, and 6 bases stayed unmatched. The CDR3 is 13 residues long.

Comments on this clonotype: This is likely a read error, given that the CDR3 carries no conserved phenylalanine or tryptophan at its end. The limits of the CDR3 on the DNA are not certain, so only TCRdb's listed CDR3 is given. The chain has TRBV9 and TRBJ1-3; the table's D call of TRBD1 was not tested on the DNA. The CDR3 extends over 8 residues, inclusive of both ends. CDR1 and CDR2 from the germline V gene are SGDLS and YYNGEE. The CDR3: CASSVGDT.

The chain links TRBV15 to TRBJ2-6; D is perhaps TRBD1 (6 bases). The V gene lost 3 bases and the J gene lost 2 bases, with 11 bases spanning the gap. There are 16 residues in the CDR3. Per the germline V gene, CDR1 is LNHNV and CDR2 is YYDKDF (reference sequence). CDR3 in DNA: TGTGCCACCAGCAGTTACAGGGCAGCTGGGGCCAACGTCCTGACTTTC. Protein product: CATSSYRAAGANVLTF. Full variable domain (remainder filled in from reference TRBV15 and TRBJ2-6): DAMVIQNPRYQVTQFGKPVTLSCSQTLNHNVMYWYQQKSSQAPKLLFHYYDKDFNNEADTPDNFQSRRPNTSFCFLDIRSPGLGDTAMYLCATSSYRAAGANVLTFGAGSRLTVL.

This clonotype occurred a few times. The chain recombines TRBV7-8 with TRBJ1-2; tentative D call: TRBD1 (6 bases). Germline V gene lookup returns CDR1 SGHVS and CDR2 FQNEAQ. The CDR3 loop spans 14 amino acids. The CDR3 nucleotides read TGTGCTAGATCGGGGAGGGGGGGCGGCTATGGCTACACCTTC. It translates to CARSGRGGGYGYTF. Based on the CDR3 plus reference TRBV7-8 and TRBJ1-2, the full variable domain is GAGVSQSPRYKVAKRGQDVALRCDPISGHVSLFWYQQALGQGPEFLTYFQNEAQLDKSGLPSDRFFAERPEGSVSTLKIQRTQQEDSAVYLCARSGRGGGYGYTFGSGTRLTVV.

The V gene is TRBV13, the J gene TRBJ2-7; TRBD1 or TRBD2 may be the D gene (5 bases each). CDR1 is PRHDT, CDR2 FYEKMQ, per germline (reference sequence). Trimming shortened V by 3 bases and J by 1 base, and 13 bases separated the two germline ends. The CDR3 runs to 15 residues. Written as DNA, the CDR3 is TGTGCCAGCAGCTTTGGGGGAAACCATTCCTACGAGCAGTACTTC. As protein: CASSFGGNHSYEQYF.

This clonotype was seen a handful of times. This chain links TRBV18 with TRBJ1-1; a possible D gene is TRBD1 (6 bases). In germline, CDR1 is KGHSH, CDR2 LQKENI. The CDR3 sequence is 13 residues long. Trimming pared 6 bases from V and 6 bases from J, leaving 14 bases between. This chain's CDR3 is CASSYTGLSEAFF. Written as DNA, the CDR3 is TGTGCCAGCTCGTATACAGGGTTATCTGAAGCTTTCTTT.

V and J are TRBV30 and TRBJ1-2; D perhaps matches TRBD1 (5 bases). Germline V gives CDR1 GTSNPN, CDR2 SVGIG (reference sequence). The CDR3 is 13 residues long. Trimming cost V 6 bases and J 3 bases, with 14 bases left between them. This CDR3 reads CACRPGQDYGYTF. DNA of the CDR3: TGTGCCTGCCGCCCGGGGCAGGACTATGGCTACACCTTC.

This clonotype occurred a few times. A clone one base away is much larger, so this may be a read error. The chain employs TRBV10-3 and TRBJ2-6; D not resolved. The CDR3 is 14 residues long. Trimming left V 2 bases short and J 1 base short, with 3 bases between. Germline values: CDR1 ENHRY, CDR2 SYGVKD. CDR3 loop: CAISEGSGANVLTF. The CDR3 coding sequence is TGTGCCATCAGTGAGGGTTCTGGGGCCAACGTCCTGACTTTC.

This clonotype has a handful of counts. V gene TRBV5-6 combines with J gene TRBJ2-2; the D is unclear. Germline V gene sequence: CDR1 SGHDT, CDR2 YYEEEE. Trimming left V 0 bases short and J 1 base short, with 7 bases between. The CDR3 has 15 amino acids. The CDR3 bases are TGTGCCAGCAGCTTGGAGGTGGGGAACACCGGGGAGCTGTTTTTT. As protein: CASSLEVGNTGELFF. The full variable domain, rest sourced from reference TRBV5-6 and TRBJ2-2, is DAGVTQSPTHLIKTRGQQVTLRCSPKSGHDTVSWYQQALGQGPQFIFQYYEEEERQRGNFPDRFSGHQFPNYSSELNVNALLLGDSALYLCASSLEVGNTGELFFGEGSRLTVL.

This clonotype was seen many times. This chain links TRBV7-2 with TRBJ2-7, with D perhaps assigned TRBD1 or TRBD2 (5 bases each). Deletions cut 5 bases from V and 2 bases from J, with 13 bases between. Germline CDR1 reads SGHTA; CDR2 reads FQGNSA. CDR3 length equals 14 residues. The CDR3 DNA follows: TGTGCCAGCAGCCGTGGGACGGGACCCTACGAGCAGTACTTC. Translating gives CASSRGTGPYEQYF.

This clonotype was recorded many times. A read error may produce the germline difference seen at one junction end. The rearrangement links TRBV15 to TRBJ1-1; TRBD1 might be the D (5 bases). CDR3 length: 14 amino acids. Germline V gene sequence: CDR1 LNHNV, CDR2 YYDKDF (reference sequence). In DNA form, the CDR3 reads TGTGCCACAAGCAAGGGGACCACCGGTACTGAAGCTTTCTTT. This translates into CATSKGTTGTEAFF.

Here the CDR3 DNA reads TGTGCCAGCAGCTTAGCGCGGAGGCCCGGGGAGCTGTTTTTT. Residues: CASSLARRPGELFF. The chain carries TRBV7-9 and TRBJ2-2, with D possibly TRBD2 on 5 matching bases. CDR3 length: 14 residues. The V end lost 0 bases, the J end lost 6 bases, and 8 bases lay between the germline ends. Germline V lookup: CDR1 SEHNR, CDR2 FQNEAQ (reference sequence).

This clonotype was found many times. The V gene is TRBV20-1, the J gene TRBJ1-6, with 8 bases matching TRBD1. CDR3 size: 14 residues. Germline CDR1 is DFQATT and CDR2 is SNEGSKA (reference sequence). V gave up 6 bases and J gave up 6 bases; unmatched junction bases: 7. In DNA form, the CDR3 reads TGCAGTGCCCCCCTCGGACAGGGTAATTCACCCCTCCACTTT. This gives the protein CSAPLGQGNSPLHF.

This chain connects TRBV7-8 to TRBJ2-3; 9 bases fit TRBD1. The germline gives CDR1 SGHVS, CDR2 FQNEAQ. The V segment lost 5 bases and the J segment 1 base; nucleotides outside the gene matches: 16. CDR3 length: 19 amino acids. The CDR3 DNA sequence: TGTGCCAGCAGCGTATTTCCCCTAGGGTGGGACAGGGGCACAGATACGCAGTATTTT. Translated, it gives CASSVFPLGWDRGTDTQYF.